This is a list of T cell receptor beta chains from one sample in a study of blood T cell repertoires in COVID-19. TCRdb's table, derived via immunoSEQ multiplex PCR, lists solely in-frame clones and lacks some. This repertoire shows approximately 270,000 clones, approximately 90% found once; its top ten account for under 0.95%. Sequenced material: peripheral blood. The receptors were gathered from a man aged 25 to 40 with acute or convalescent COVID-19. Both conserved end residues are part of each CDR3. D genes are given only for firm matches. Some rows have no size entry. The others give once, few or many, or a class for an expanded clone.

v_call: TRBV7-8
d_call: NA
j_call: TRBJ1-2
clone_size: NA
cdr3_nt: TGTGCCAGCAGCTTAGAACCCCCATTCGGCTCCAGGGTGGATCATGGCTACACCTTC
cdr3_aa: CASSLEPPFGSRVDHGYTF

v_call: TRBV5-1
d_call: NA
j_call: TRBJ2-3
clone_size: NA
cdr3_nt: TGCGCCAGCATAAGGGACACAAGCACAGATACGCAGTATTTT
cdr3_aa: CASIRDTSTDTQYF

v_call: TRBV3-1/TRBV3-2
d_call: TRBD1
j_call: TRBJ1-2
clone_size: NA
cdr3_nt: TGTGCCAGCAGCCGCGGACAGGGGGCCTATGGCTACACCTTC
cdr3_aa: CASSRGQGAYGYTF

v_call: TRBV4-2
d_call: NA
j_call: TRBJ2-7
clone_size: NA
cdr3_nt: TGTGCCAGCAGCCCTGGGATGGCAGGGGCTGAGCAGTACTTC
cdr3_aa: CASSPGMAGAEQYF

v_call: TRBV5-3
d_call: TRBD2
j_call: TRBJ2-1
clone_size: NA
cdr3_nt: TGTGCCAGAAGCTCGCTGGGAGCGGGGGTCGACAATGAGCAGTTCTTC
cdr3_aa: CARSSLGAGVDNEQFF

v_call: TRBV5-1
d_call: NA
j_call: TRBJ2-1
clone_size: once
cdr3_nt: TGCGCCAGCAGCTTGGTACGTCCCGCGAGGGATGAGCAGTTCTTC
cdr3_aa: CASSLVRPARDEQFF

v_call: TRBV20-1
d_call: NA
j_call: TRBJ2-5
clone_size: once
cdr3_nt: TGCAGTGCTAGGTTCAGAGAGACCCAGTACTTC
cdr3_aa: CSARFRETQYF

v_call: TRBV5-4
d_call: NA
j_call: TRBJ2-7
clone_size: NA
cdr3_nt: TGTGCCAGCTCACGACAGGCCAAGGACGAGCAGTACTTC
cdr3_aa: CASSRQAKDEQYF

v_call: TRBV2
d_call: NA
j_call: TRBJ2-2
clone_size: NA
cdr3_nt: TGTGCCAGCAGTGATGGGTGGACAACGAACACCGGGGAGCTGTTTTTT
cdr3_aa: CASSDGWTTNTGELFF

v_call: TRBV6-5
d_call: TRBD2
j_call: TRBJ2-2
clone_size: NA
cdr3_nt: TGTGCCAGCCGGGGACTAGGCACCGGGGAGCTGTTTTTT
cdr3_aa: CASRGLGTGELFF

v_call: TRBV20-1
d_call: NA
j_call: TRBJ1-1
clone_size: NA
cdr3_nt: TGCAGTGCGGCAAATCTTGAAGCTTTCTTT
cdr3_aa: CSAANLEAFF

v_call: TRBV7-3
d_call: NA
j_call: TRBJ2-1
clone_size: NA
cdr3_nt: TGTGCCAGCAGCTTTACCCGGGGGGCCAATGAGCAGTTCTTC
cdr3_aa: CASSFTRGANEQFF

v_call: TRBV24-1
d_call: TRBD2
j_call: TRBJ2-5
clone_size: NA
cdr3_nt: TGTGCCACCAGTTCGGGAGGTGGTGAGACCCAGTACTTC
cdr3_aa: CATSSGGGETQYF

v_call: TRBV5-1
d_call: NA
j_call: TRBJ1-3
clone_size: few
cdr3_nt: TGCGCCAGCAGCCCGTCTGGGGCAGGGGCTGGAAACACCATATATTTT
cdr3_aa: CASSPSGAGAGNTIYF

v_call: TRBV3-1/TRBV3-2
d_call: NA
j_call: TRBJ2-4
clone_size: few
cdr3_nt: TGTGCCAGCAGAGGGAGTAACATTCAGTACTTC
cdr3_aa: CASRGSNIQYF

v_call: TRBV28
d_call: TRBD2
j_call: TRBJ2-1
clone_size: NA
cdr3_nt: TGTGCCAGCACCATATCGGGGGGGGCCTTAGAGTTAATCCCCTACAATGAGCAGTTCTTC
cdr3_aa: CASTISGGALELIPYNEQFF

v_call: TRBV5-4
d_call: TRBD1
j_call: TRBJ1-4
clone_size: NA
cdr3_nt: TGTGCCAGCAGCATTTTAACAGGGGCTGTCGCAACTAATGAAAAACTGTTTTTT
cdr3_aa: CASSILTGAVATNEKLFF

v_call: TRBV28
d_call: TRBD1
j_call: TRBJ2-4
clone_size: once
cdr3_nt: TGTGCCAGCAGGAAGACAGGGACGGACATTCAGTACTTC
cdr3_aa: CASRKTGTDIQYF

v_call: TRBV3-1/TRBV3-2
d_call: NA
j_call: TRBJ2-7
clone_size: NA
cdr3_nt: TGTGCCAGCAGACAGAGTAAGGTGCAGTACTTC
cdr3_aa: CASRQSKVQYF

v_call: TRBV5-1
d_call: NA
j_call: TRBJ2-3
clone_size: NA
cdr3_nt: TGCGCCAGCAGCTGGAGATCTGATGAAGATACGCAGTATTTT
cdr3_aa: CASSWRSDEDTQYF

v_call: TRBV10-3
d_call: NA
j_call: TRBJ2-6
clone_size: NA
cdr3_nt: TGTGCCATCAGATCGTTAGCGGAAACCTCTGGGGCCAACGTCCTGACTTTC
cdr3_aa: CAIRSLAETSGANVLTF

v_call: TRBV28
d_call: TRBD1
j_call: TRBJ1-5
clone_size: NA
cdr3_nt: TGTGCCAGCAGTTGGACTCAGGGGGCGGGTTTTAAGCCCCAGCATTTT
cdr3_aa: CASSWTQGAGFKPQHF

v_call: TRBV6-1
d_call: NA
j_call: TRBJ2-3
clone_size: NA
cdr3_nt: TGTGCCAGCAGTGAAGCGTGGGCTAGCGTTAGTTTTCAGTCGGATACGCAGTATTTT
cdr3_aa: CASSEAWASVSFQSDTQYF

v_call: TRBV30
d_call: TRBD1
j_call: TRBJ1-5
clone_size: NA
cdr3_nt: TGTGCCTGGAGTAGGGGACAGGCCAAATTTCAGCCCCAGCATTTT
cdr3_aa: CAWSRGQAKFQPQHF

v_call: TRBV2
d_call: NA
j_call: TRBJ2-3
clone_size: NA
cdr3_nt: TGTGCCCTTTGGCCGAGGACTCCTGACACAGATACGCAGTATTTT
cdr3_aa: CALWPRTPDTDTQYF

v_call: TRBV6-5
d_call: TRBD1
j_call: TRBJ1-1
clone_size: NA
cdr3_nt: TGTGCCAGCCTCAGGGGGACTGAAGCTTTCTTT
cdr3_aa: CASLRGTEAFF

v_call: TRBV5-1
d_call: NA
j_call: TRBJ1-4
clone_size: NA
cdr3_nt: TGCGCCAGCAGCTTGGTCGGGACAAATAATGAAAAACTGTTTTTT
cdr3_aa: CASSLVGTNNEKLFF

v_call: TRBV3-1/TRBV3-2
d_call: NA
j_call: TRBJ2-1
clone_size: NA
cdr3_nt: TGTGCCAGCAGCCAAGGCAGGGGAAGGAGCAATGAGCAGTTCTTC
cdr3_aa: CASSQGRGRSNEQFF

v_call: TRBV7-3
d_call: NA
j_call: TRBJ2-5
clone_size: once
cdr3_nt: TGTGCCAGCAGCTCCTCCACTAGCTACCCAGGGGGGTACCAAGAGACCCAGTACTTC
cdr3_aa: CASSSSTSYPGGYQETQYF

v_call: TRBV19
d_call: NA
j_call: TRBJ2-7
clone_size: NA
cdr3_nt: TGTGCCAGTAGAAGAGACAGGAGCTCCTACGAGCAGTACTTC
cdr3_aa: CASRRDRSSYEQYF

v_call: TRBV5-1
d_call: TRBD1
j_call: TRBJ1-3
clone_size: NA
cdr3_nt: TGCGCCAGCAGCTCCCGGACAGGGACTGGAAACACCATATATTTT
cdr3_aa: CASSSRTGTGNTIYF